This T cell receptor (beta chain) was documented in a study of vaccination and CD4 T cells after COVID-19. Study overall: Collection of post-vaccine samples followed dose two by a median roughly 72 days, spanning a range of 14 to 241.

Turning to this clonotype: The antigen is not known.

An Oncomine TCR Beta short-read assay was used to sequence the DNA from cultured CD4+ T cells. In TCRdb, the PCR reads were re-called with MiXCR into one record per CDR3 protein. The table lists about 25,000 distinct CDR3 sequences, roughly 50% of them singletons. Described treatment: roughly 11-day PBMC culture with coronavirus spike peptide pools or control peptides (ViraFEST assay). Peptide pools at about 9.7 ug/ml and IL-2 at about 9.6 IU/ml were added to cultures of a few million PBMCs per well. The TCR originated in a human donor who had recovered from COVID-19. Sample: CD4+ T cells from blood, cultured in vitro.

The CDR3 DNA sequence: TGTGCCAGCAGTGGGGTTGGGGTTGAGACCCAGTACTTC. Translation gives CASSGVGVETQYF. The J gene is TRBJ2-5, the V gene TRBV27, with D unclear. This CDR3 has 13 residues. Trimming stripped 5 bases from V and 5 bases from J, with 12 bases between. The germline CDR1 and CDR2 sequences are MNHEY and SMNVEV (reference sequence).